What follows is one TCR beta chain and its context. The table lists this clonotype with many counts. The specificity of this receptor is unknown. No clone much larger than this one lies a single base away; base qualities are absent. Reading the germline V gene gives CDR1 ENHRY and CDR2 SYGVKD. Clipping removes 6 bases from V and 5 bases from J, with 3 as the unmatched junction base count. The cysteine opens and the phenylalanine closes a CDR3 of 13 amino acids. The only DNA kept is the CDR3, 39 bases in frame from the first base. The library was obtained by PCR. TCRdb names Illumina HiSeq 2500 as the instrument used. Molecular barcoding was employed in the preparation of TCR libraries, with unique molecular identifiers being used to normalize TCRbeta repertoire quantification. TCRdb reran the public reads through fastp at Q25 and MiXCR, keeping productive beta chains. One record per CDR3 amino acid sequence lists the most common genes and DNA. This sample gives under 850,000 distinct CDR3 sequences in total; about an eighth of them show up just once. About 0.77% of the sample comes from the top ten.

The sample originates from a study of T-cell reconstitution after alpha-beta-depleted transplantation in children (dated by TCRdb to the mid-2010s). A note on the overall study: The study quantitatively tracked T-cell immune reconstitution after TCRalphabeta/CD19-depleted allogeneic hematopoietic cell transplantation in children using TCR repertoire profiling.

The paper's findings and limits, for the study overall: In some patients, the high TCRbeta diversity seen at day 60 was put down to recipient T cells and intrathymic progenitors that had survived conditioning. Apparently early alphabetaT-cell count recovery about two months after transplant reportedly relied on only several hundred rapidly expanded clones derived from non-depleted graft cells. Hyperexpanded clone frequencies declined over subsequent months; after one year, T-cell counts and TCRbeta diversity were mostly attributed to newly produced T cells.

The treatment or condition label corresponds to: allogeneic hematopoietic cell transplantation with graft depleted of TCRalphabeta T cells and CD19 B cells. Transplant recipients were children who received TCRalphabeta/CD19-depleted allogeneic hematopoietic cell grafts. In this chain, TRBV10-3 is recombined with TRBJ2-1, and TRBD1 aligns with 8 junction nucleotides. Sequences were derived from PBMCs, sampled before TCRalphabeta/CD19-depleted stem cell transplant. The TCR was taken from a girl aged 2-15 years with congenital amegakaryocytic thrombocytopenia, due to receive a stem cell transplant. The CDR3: CAIRQGGDNEQFF. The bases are TGTGCCATCAGACAGGGGGGTGACAATGAGCAGTTCTTC.